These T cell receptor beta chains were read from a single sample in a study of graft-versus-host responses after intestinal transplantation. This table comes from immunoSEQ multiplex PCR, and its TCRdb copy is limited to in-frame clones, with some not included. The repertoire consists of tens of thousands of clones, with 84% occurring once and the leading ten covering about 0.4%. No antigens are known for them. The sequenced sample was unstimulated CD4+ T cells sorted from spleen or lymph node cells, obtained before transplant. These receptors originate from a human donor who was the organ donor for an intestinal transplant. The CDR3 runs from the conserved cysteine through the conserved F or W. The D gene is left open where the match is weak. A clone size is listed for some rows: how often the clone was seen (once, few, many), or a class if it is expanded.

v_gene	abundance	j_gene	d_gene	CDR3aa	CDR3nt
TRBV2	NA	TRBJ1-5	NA	CAINQPQHF	TGTGCCATAAATCAGCCCCAGCATTTT
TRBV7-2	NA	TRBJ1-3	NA	CASSLAPTPGNTIYF	TGTGCCAGCAGCTTAGCGCCGACACCCGGAAACACCATATATTTT
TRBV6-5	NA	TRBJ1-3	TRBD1	CASRRGQGNTIYF	TGTGCCAGCAGAAGGGGGCAAGGAAACACCATATATTTT
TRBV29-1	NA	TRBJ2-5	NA	CSFWTILQETQYF	TGCAGTTTTTGGACTATTTTACAAGAGACCCAGTACTTC
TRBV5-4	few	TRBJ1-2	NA	CATGINYGYTF	TGTGCCACAGGAATTAACTATGGCTACACCTTC
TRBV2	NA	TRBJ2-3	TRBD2	CASSPGLAGGTDTQYF	TGTGCCAGCAGTCCGGGACTAGCGGGGGGCACAGATACGCAGTATTTT
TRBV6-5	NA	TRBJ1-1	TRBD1	CASRTTTGGGEAFF	TGTGCCAGCAGAACCACGACAGGGGGAGGTGAAGCTTTCTTT
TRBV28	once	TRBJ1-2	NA	CASSIQHPGGSGYTF	TGTGCCAGCAGTATTCAACATCCCGGGGGGTCTGGCTACACCTTC
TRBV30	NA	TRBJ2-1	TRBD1	CAWGNPGQGNNEQFF	TGTGCCTGGGGGAACCCGGGACAGGGGAACAATGAGCAGTTCTTC
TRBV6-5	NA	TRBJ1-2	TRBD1	CASSPRDRDGYTF	TGTGCCAGCAGCCCCCGGGACAGGGATGGCTACACCTTC
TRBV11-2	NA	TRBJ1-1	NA	CASSLRGNTEAFF	TGTGCCAGCAGCCTAAGGGGGAACACTGAAGCTTTCTTT
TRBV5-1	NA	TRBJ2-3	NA	CASSYSWTSTDTQYF	TGCGCCAGCAGCTACTCATGGACTAGCACAGATACGCAGTATTTT
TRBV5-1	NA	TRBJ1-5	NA	CASSPSVNQPQHF	TGCGCCAGCAGTCCTAGTGTCAATCAGCCCCAGCATTTT
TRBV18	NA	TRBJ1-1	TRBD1	CASSQRDSTEAFF	TGTGCCAGCTCACAAAGGGACAGCACTGAAGCTTTCTTT
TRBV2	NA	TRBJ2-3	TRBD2	CASGAGGRLDTQYF	TGTGCCAGCGGAGCGGGGGGGCGATTAGATACGCAGTATTTT
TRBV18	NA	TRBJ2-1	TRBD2	CASSPTGAGGGYNEQFF	TGTGCCAGCTCACCGACCGGCGCGGGAGGCGGGTACAATGAGCAGTTCTTC
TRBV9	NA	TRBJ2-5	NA	CASSVGGETQYF	TGTGCCAGCAGCGTAGGAGGAGAGACCCAGTACTTC
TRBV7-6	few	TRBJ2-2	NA	CASSLGAGNTGELFF	TGTGCCAGCAGCTTAGGGGCGGGGAACACCGGGGAGCTGTTTTTT
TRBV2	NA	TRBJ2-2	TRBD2	CASTDGGGGTGELFF	TGTGCCAGCACCGACGGCGGGGGGGGCACCGGGGAGCTGTTTTTT
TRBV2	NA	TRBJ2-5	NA	CASSEGGRETQYF	TGTGCCAGCAGTGAAGGGGGGCGGGAGACCCAGTACTTC
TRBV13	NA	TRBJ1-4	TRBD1	CASSLGQGAGEKLFF	TGTGCCAGCAGCTTAGGTCAGGGGGCGGGAGAAAAACTGTTTTTT
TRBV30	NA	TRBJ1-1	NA	CAWRNREGKNTEAFF	TGTGCCTGGAGGAACAGGGAGGGGAAGAACACTGAAGCTTTCTTT
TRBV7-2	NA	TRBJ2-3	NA	CASLKSRSTDTQYF	TGTGCCAGCCTAAAATCCCGAAGCACAGATACGCAGTATTTT
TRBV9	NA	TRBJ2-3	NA	CASSVHGGRDTQYF	TGTGCCAGCAGCGTACACGGGGGGCGAGATACGCAGTATTTT